This TCR beta chain is drawn from a study of cytomegalovirus exposure and HLA in healthy donors. About the research overall: Approximately 180 million T cells yielded approximately 100 million unique TCR beta sequences, as an earlier analysis found. Across around 400 genotyped donors, approximately 80% landed in the Caucasian-associated ancestry cluster.

V lost 10 bases to trimming and J lost 3 bases, with 21 bases between them. Germline CDR1 SGHTA, CDR2 FQGNSA. This CDR3 has 15 residues. The PCR employed 60 Vbeta primers together with 13 Jbeta primers. Here immunoSEQ multiplex PCR was the method, and the copy in TCRdb shows in-frame clones only, minus some. The data hold 150,000 or so clones, with roughly 80% observed a single time. This clone showed up just a few times. This TCR derives from a woman in her twenties or thirties in good health and CMV-seronegative. This chain links TRBV7-2 with TRBJ1-2, with a possible D match to TRBD1 (5 bases). Sequences were obtained from PBMCs. CDR3 protein: CAIQTDTSAYYGYTF. In nucleotides, the CDR3 is TGTGCCATCCAAACGGACACCTCGGCGTACTATGGCTACACCTTC.